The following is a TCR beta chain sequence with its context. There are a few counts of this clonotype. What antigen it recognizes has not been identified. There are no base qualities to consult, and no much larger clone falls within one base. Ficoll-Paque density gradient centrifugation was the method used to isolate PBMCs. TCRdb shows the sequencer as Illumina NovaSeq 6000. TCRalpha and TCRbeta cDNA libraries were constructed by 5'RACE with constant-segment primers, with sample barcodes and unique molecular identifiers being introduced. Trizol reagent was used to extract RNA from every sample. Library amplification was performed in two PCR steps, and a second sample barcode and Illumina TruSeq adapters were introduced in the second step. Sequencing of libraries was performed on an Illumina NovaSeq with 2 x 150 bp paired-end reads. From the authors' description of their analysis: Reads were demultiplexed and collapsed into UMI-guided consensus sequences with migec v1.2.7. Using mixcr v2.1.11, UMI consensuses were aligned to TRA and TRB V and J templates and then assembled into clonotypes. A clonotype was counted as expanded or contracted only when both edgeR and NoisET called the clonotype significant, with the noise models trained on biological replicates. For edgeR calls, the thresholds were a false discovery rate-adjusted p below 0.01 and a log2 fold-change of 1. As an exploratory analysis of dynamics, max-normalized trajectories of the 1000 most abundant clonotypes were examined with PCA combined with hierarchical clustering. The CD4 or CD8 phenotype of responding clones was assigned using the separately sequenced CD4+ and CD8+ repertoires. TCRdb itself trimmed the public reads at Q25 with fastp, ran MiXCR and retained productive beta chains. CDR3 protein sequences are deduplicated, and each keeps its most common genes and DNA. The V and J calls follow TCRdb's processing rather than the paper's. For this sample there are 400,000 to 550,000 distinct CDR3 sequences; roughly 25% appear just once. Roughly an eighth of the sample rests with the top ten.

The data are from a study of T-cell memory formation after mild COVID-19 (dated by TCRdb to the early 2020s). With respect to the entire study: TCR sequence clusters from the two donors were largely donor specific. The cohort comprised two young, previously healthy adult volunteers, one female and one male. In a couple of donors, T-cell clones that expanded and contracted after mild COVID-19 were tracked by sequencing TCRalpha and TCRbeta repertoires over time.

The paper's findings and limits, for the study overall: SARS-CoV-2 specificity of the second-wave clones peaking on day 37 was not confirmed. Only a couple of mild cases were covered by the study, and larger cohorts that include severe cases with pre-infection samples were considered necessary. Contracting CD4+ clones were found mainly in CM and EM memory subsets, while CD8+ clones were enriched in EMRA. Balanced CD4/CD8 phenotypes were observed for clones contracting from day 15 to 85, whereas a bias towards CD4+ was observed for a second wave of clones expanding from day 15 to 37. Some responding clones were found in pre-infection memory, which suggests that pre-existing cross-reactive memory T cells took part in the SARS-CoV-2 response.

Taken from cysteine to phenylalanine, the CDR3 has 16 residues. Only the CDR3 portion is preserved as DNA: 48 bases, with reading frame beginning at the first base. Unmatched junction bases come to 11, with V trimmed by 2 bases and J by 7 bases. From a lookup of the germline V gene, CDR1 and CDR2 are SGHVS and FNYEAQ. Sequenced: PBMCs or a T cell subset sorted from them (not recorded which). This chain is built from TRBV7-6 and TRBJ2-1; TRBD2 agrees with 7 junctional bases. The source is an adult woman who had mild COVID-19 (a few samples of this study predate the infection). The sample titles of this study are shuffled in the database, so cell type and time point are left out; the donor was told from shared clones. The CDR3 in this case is CASSLYPAGVVNEQFF. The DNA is TGTGCCAGCAGCTTATATCCGGCGGGAGTCGTAAATGAGCAGTTCTTC.